The entry below gives a single TCR beta chain sequence along with its context. Antigen: not known. The sample is drawn from a study of metastatic and nonmetastatic thyroid tumors. Overall study: Across blood and tumor or nodule tissue, repertoires from malignant and benign thyroid patients were compared with one another. Whole-study findings and limits: Benign nodules reportedly had significantly lower TCR beta diversity than malignant thyroid tumors in blood and tumor.

Every patient was untreated before thyroid surgery. As originally analysed: Clinicopathological groups differed in CDR3, with these differences serving to build a distant-metastasis classifier for papillary thyroid cancer. TCRdb re-clonotyped the PCR reads through MiXCR. The authors' filters were not applied to this entry. The repertoire holds around 31,000 clones, with roughly 30% as singletons. Unmatched junction bases numbered 1, after V lost 3 bases and J lost 0 bases. Germline values: CDR1 SGHAT, CDR2 FQNNGV. The CDR3 covers 15 residues. The chain is built from TRBV11-2 and TRBJ2-3, with TRBD2 matching over 9 bases. The receptor was derived from a female donor with papillary thyroid cancer or a benign thyroid nodule (not recorded which). Some clones in this sample may be carry-over from other donors' samples. Specimen: blood. The CDR3 nucleotides read TGTGCCAGCAGCTTGACTAGCGGTAGCACAGATACGCAGTATTTT. It yields the protein CASSLTSGSTDTQYF.